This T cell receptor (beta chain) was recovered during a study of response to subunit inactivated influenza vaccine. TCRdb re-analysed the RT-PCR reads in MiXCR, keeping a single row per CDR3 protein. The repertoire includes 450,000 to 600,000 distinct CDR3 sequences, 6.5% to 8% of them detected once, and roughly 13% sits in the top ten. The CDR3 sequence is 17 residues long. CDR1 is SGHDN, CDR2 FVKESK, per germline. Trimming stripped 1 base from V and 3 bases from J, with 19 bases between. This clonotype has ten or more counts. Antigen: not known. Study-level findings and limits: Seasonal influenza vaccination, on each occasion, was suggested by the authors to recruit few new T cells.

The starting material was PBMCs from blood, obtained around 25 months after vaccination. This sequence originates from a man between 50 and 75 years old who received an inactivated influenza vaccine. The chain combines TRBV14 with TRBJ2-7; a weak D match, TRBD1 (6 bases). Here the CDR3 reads CASSQAVGTPIFYEQYF. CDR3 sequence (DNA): TGTGCCAGCAGCCAAGCTGTCGGGACACCTATTTTCTACGAGCAGTACTTC.